Below are 31 T cell receptor beta chains sequenced from a single sample in a study of human T cells and chemical hapten exposure. Time point: healthy volunteer bleed at 6 weeks. The template was total RNA from unfractionated whole blood. TCRdb re-called the RACE reads through MiXCR, storing one row per CDR3 protein. The table has 55,000 to 75,000 distinct CDR3 sequences, around 6.3% seen once; the top ten hold under 4.5%. The specimen sequenced was whole blood. Receptors originate from a female donor in good health. Some clones in this sample may be carry-over from other donors' samples.

This clonotype was detected many times. This rearrangement joins TRBV6-4 to TRBJ2-2; a weak D match, TRBD2 (5 bases). Germline lookup yields CDR1 MRHNA and CDR2 SNTAGT. The CDR3 covers 13 residues. Deletions cut 3 bases from V and 3 bases from J, with 5 bases between. The CDR3: CASSERDTGELFF. The DNA of the CDR3 is TGTGCCAGCAGTGAGCGGGACACCGGGGAGCTGTTTTTT.

This clonotype was picked up many times. V and J are TRBV20-1 and TRBJ2-1; 12 positions agree with TRBD2. There are 14 residues in the CDR3. The V and J ends lost 6 bases and 6 bases, in that order; junction bases with no gene match: 6. Germline CDR1 and CDR2: DFQATT and SNEGSKA (reference sequence). CDR3 DNA sequence: TGCAGTGCAGAGACTAGCGGGAGTGTCAATGAGCAGTTCTTC. It specifies CSAETSGSVNEQFF.

Only a few counts were recorded for this clonotype. The gene calls are TRBV6-6 and TRBJ2-1; TRBD1 might be the D (5 bases). V lost 1 base and J lost 1, with 11 bases in between. The germline gives CDR1 MNHNY, CDR2 SVGAGI (reference sequence). The CDR3 is 16 amino acids. This CDR3 reads CASSYLGEGSYNEQFF. The CDR3 DNA sequence: TGTGCCAGCAGTTACTTAGGGGAAGGGTCCTACAATGAGCAGTTCTTC.

This clonotype was found many times. The V gene is TRBV29-1, the J gene TRBJ1-1; the D is unclear. This CDR3 has 10 amino acids. Between the trimmed V and J ends, which lost 4 bases and 2 bases, there was a span of 2 bases. CDR1 is SQVTM and CDR2 is ANQGSEA in the germline V gene. DNA for the CDR3: TGCAGCGTTGGCAACACTGAAGCTTTCTTT. It is translated as CSVGNTEAFF.

This clonotype has just a few counts. This sequence joins TRBV11-2 and TRBJ2-1; a possible D gene is TRBD2 (5 bases). V shed 1 base and J shed 7 bases, with 11 bases lying between them. There are 14 residues in the CDR3. The germline V gene encodes CDR1 SGHAT and CDR2 FQNNGV. The CDR3 coding sequence is TGTGCCAGCAGCTTAGGGGTAGCGATAAATGAGCAGTTCTTC. As protein: CASSLGVAINEQFF.

This clonotype was observed a few times. The genes are TRBV12-5 and TRBJ2-4; no firm D call. The CDR3 runs to 14 residues. Deletions cut 3 bases from V and 9 bases from J, with 15 bases between. Germline CDR1 LGHNT, CDR2 FRNRAP. The CDR3 loop is CASGFDPPGVIQYF. The CDR3 coding sequence is TGTGCTAGTGGTTTTGATCCCCCTGGGGTCATTCAGTACTTC.

This clonotype was picked up a small number of times. V and J are TRBV28 and TRBJ2-3; either TRBD1 or TRBD2 may fit D (5 bases each). CDR1 MDHEN and CDR2 SYDVKM come from the germline V gene. This CDR3 has 14 residues. Trimming took off 4 bases at V and 4 bases at J, with 12 bases between the two ends. The CDR3, as DNA: TGTGCCAGCAGTTCCCGGGACGGACCAGATACGCAGTATTTT. Protein: CASSSRDGPDTQYF.

This clonotype was observed at least ten times. The CDR3 loop is CASHRQGGEQYF. The CDR3 DNA sequence: TGTGCCAGCCACAGACAGGGCGGCGAGCAGTACTTC. The rearrangement uses TRBV28 and TRBJ2-7; TRBD1 matches 7 bases. CDR1 and CDR2 from the germline V gene are MDHEN and SYDVKM. Trimming took 8 bases from V and 6 from J; bases not matched to a gene: 7. CDR3 length: 12 amino acids.

This clonotype was detected many times. The chain recombines TRBV20-1 with TRBJ2-7, with D unresolved. V was cut by 6 bases and J by 3 bases, with 9 bases left in between. The CDR3 is made up of 11 amino acids. Germline lookup yields CDR1 DFQATT and CDR2 SNEGSKA (reference sequence). In DNA, the CDR3 is TGCAGTGCGGCTAGGTTCTACGAGCAGTACTTC. Its protein is CSAARFYEQYF.

This clonotype appeared a few times. The rearrangement uses TRBV6-5 and TRBJ1-5; D unclear. CDR3 length: 15 residues. V shed 5 bases and J shed 5 bases, with 16 bases lying between them. Per the germline V gene, CDR1 is MNHEY and CDR2 is SVGAGI. CDR3 in amino acids: CASSETDNPYQPQHF. The CDR3 region has the DNA TGTGCCAGCAGTGAGACGGATAACCCGTATCAGCCCCAGCATTTT.

V usage is TRBV7-8 and J usage is TRBJ2-3; D gene unclear. This CDR3 has 16 residues. Germline CDR1 is SGHVS and CDR2 is FQNEAQ. V lost 1 base and J 0 bases, leaving 11 bases between the germline ends. The CDR3 DNA follows: TGTGCCAGCAGCTTAGAGGCTAGGGCCAGCACAGATACGCAGTATTTT. Amino acids: CASSLEARASTDTQYF.

In this sample, this clonotype turned up a few times. The rearrangement uses TRBV7-2 and TRBJ1-2, with D unclear. The germline V gene has CDR1 SGHTA and CDR2 FQGNSA. The CDR3 covers 12 residues. The ends were cut back, 2 bases at V and 8 bases at J, with 9 bases in the middle. The CDR3 nucleotides are TGTGCCAGCAGCTTAATAGGGAGAGGCTACACCTTC. Protein product: CASSLIGRGYTF.

This clonotype came up many times. V is TRBV12-3 or TRBV12-4 and J is TRBJ2-7; no clear D. V lost 3 bases, J lost 7 bases, and 10 bases lay in between. CDR3 size: 12 residues. The CDR3 sequence is CASSFPSSEQYF. DNA for the CDR3: TGTGCCAGCAGTTTTCCCAGCTCTGAGCAGTACTTC.

This clonotype was picked up many times. The chain carries TRBV7-8 and TRBJ2-1; D remains unclear. Germline lookup yields CDR1 SGHVS and CDR2 FQNEAQ. The CDR3 is 14 residues long. V lost 0 bases to trimming and J lost 9 bases, with 12 bases between them. The CDR3 DNA follows: TGTGCCAGCAGCTTAGCTCGGGCTAGAATTGAGCAGTTCTTC. Residues: CASSLARARIEQFF.

In this sample, this clonotype turned up many times. V gene TRBV6-2 or TRBV6-3 combines with J gene TRBJ1-4; 11 bases are shared with TRBD1. This CDR3 comprises 14 residues. Losses at the gene ends were 6 bases for V and 11 bases for J; bases not matched to a gene: 8. Germline V gives CDR1 MNHEY, CDR2 SVGEGT. The CDR3 region has the DNA TGTGCCAGCAGATCGGACAGGGGGCGAAGTAAACTGTTTTTT. Translating it yields CASRSDRGRSKLFF.

Ten or more counts support this clonotype. This chain connects TRBV12-3 or TRBV12-4 to TRBJ2-1, with 11 bases that match TRBD2. J was trimmed by 1 base and V by 3 bases; bases with no gene match: 8. CDR3 length: 18 residues. CDR3 in amino acids: CASSFSSGRRLSYNEQFF. The CDR3 nucleotides are TGTGCCAGCAGTTTTTCTAGCGGGAGGAGGTTGTCCTACAATGAGCAGTTCTTC.

This clonotype has a count of ten or more. The chain uses TRBV10-2 and TRBJ1-6, with a tentative D call TRBD1 (5 bases). From germline, CDR1 is WSHSY and CDR2 SAAADI. V was cut by 2 bases and J by 7 bases, with 9 bases left in between. The CDR3 is made up of 14 amino acids. CDR3 in amino acids: CASSERAGNSPLHF. CDR3 DNA: TGCGCCAGCAGTGAGAGGGCAGGGAATTCACCCCTCCACTTT.

This clonotype was observed a handful of times. V is TRBV13 and J is TRBJ2-7; a weak D match, TRBD2 (6 bases). CDR3 size: 14 residues. Trimming shortened V by 5 bases and J by 7 bases, and 18 bases separated the two germline ends. The germline V gene encodes CDR1 PRHDT and CDR2 FYEKMQ (reference sequence). CDR3: CASSPGGETREQYF. The CDR3, as DNA: TGTGCCAGCAGCCCCGGGGGAGAGACAAGGGAGCAGTACTTC.

This clonotype was recorded at least ten times. The chain employs TRBV28 and TRBJ2-5, with D possibly matching TRBD2 (6 bases). CDR1 and CDR2 from the germline V gene are MDHEN and SYDVKM. The V end was cut by 5 bases, the J end by 5 bases, with 21 bases between. CDR3 length: 16 amino acids. The DNA for the CDR3 is TGTGCCAGCAGTCAATGGTTGGGGGGAGCGGGTGAGACCCAGTACTTC. Translated, it gives CASSQWLGGAGETQYF.

The table lists this clonotype with a few counts. This chain links TRBV10-3 with TRBJ2-5; no definite D call. Trimming pared 4 bases from V and 2 bases from J, leaving 11 bases between. The germline V gene encodes CDR1 ENHRY and CDR2 SYGVKD. This CDR3 is built from 14 residues. CDR3 DNA sequence: TGTGCCATCAGTGCTCGGCTAGATCAAGAGACCCAGTACTTC. Residues: CAISARLDQETQYF.

This clonotype was detected many times. V and J are TRBV7-9 and TRBJ2-1; 7 positions match TRBD1. The germline gives CDR1 SEHNR, CDR2 FQNEAQ (reference sequence). Unmatched junction bases numbered 5, after V lost 8 bases and J lost 13 bases. The CDR3 contains 10 residues. The CDR3 nucleotides are TGTGCCAGCGGTACAGGGGACCAGTTCTTC. This sequence encodes CASGTGDQFF.

This clonotype was seen once. A much larger clone differs from this one at a single base, so this may be a read error. The J gene is TRBJ2-1, the V gene TRBV3-1, with 9 bases matching TRBD2. This CDR3 is built from 17 residues. The V gene's germline CDR1 is LGHDT and CDR2 YNNKEL (reference sequence). V trimming: 7 bases; J trimming: 6 bases; junction bases outside the gene matches: 16. The CDR3 here is CASTPRNSAGGFNEQFF. The CDR3 nucleotides are TGTGCCAGCACCCCAAGAAATTCAGCGGGAGGCTTCAATGAGCAGTTCTTC.

V usage is TRBV11-1 and J usage is TRBJ2-5; D uncertain. CDR3 length equals 14 residues. CDR1 is SGHAT and CDR2 is FQDESV in the germline V gene (reference sequence). Trimming pared 11 bases from V and 4 bases from J, leaving 20 bases between. CDR3 region: CASRPEVVTETQYF. The CDR3 DNA sequence: TGTGCCTCCCGGCCGGAAGTAGTCACAGAGACCCAGTACTTC. The full variable domain, rest sourced from reference TRBV11-1 and TRBJ2-5, is EAEVAQSPRYKITEKSQAVAFWCDPISGHATLYWYRQILGQGPELLVQFQDESVVDDSQLPKDRFSAERLKGVDSTLKIQPAELGDSAMYLCASRPEVVTETQYFGPGTRLLVL.

This clonotype was counted only a few times. The V and J genes are TRBV4-3 and TRBJ2-3; 9 positions match TRBD1. This CDR3 contains 16 residues. The V gene's germline CDR1 is LGHNA and CDR2 YSLEER. The junction had 1 base not matched to a gene; V was cut back by 0 bases and J by 0 bases. In nucleotides, the CDR3 is TGCGCCAGCAGCCAAGAGGGACAGGGCAGCACAGATACGCAGTATTTT. Residues: CASSQEGQGSTDTQYF.

This clonotype was counted only a few times. The gene calls are TRBV10-3 and TRBJ2-2; weak D call: TRBD1 (11 bases). The V gene lost 6 bases and the J gene lost 2 bases, with 28 bases spanning the gap. CDR1 and CDR2 (germline): ENHRY, SYGVKD. The CDR3 consists of 20 residues. The CDR3 here is CAISRTGGELAGHNTGELFF. CDR3 sequence (DNA): TGTGCCATCAGCAGGACAGGGGGCGAACTAGCGGGACATAACACCGGGGAGCTGTTTTTT.

This clonotype was recorded at least ten times. The chain couples TRBV28 to TRBJ2-7; no reliable D call. The CDR3 loop spans 11 amino acids. Germline V CDR1 and CDR2: MDHEN, SYDVKM. Trimming removed 5 bases at V and 2 bases at J, with 4 bases between. The DNA for the CDR3 is TGTGCCAGCAGTACACCCTACGAGCAGTACTTC. This translates into CASSTPYEQYF.

At least ten counts were recorded for this clonotype. The chain carries TRBV29-1 and TRBJ2-7; 10 bases are shared with TRBD2. V lost 5 bases, J lost 0 bases, and 1 base stayed unmatched. Germline V lookup: CDR1 SQVTM, CDR2 ANQGSEA. The length of the CDR3 is 13 residues. The DNA for the CDR3 is TGCAGCGTTAGACTAGCGGGCTCCTACGAGCAGTACTTC. It is translated as CSVRLAGSYEQYF.

This clonotype was seen only a few times. The chain combines TRBV29-1 with TRBJ2-2; D tentatively fits TRBD1 or TRBD2 (5 bases each). The CDR3 is made up of 13 amino acids. Trimming stripped 3 bases from V and 7 bases from J, with 12 bases between. CDR1 and CDR2 from the germline V gene are SQVTM and ANQGSEA. The CDR3 region has the DNA TGCAGCGTTGATTTAGGGGACGGCGGGGAGCTGTTTTTT. Translation gives CSVDLGDGGELFF.

This clonotype was counted a few times. The J gene is TRBJ2-3, the V gene TRBV7-9; D unclear. The CDR3 is 15 amino acids. In germline, CDR1 is SEHNR, CDR2 FQNEAQ (reference sequence). Between the trimmed V and J ends, which lost 3 bases and 0 bases, there was a span of 10 bases. The CDR3 spells CASSFRALSTDTQYF. In DNA form, the CDR3 reads TGTGCCAGCAGCTTTCGGGCATTAAGCACAGATACGCAGTATTTT.

This clonotype has a count of ten or more. The V and J genes are TRBV30 and TRBJ2-2; D not resolved. The CDR3 has 12 residues. Germline V gene sequence: CDR1 GTSNPN, CDR2 SVGIG (reference sequence). V was shortened by 2 bases and J by 5 bases, with 6 bases between the two germline ends. The CDR3 sequence is CAWSWATGELFF. The CDR3 nucleotides are TGTGCCTGGAGTTGGGCTACCGGGGAGCTGTTTTTT.

This clonotype was seen ten or more times. The V gene is TRBV3-1, the J gene TRBJ2-3; D uncertain. The CDR3 runs to 13 residues. Trimming took 4 bases from V and 4 from J, leaving 9 bases between them. Germline lookup yields CDR1 LGHDT and CDR2 YNNKEL (reference sequence). CDR3 region: CASSPRRSDTQYF. The CDR3 DNA follows: TGTGCCAGCAGCCCCCGACGGTCAGATACGCAGTATTTT.